This T cell receptor beta chain was identified during a study of identical twins. The CDR3 length is 16 residues. Germline CDR1 MNHEY, CDR2 SVGAGI. J lost 5 bases, V lost 3 bases, and 9 bases had no gene match. Overall study results and limits: Cord blood beta clonotypes that were abundant carried fewer insertions, and memory repertoires showed no such trend.

Template switching added a universal primer site, and cDNA bore unique molecular identifiers. TCRdb recomputed calls from the 5' RACE reads with MiXCR, one row per CDR3 protein. The data hold 400,000 to 550,000 distinct CDR3 sequences, with 13% to 15% observed a single time. A word on this clonotype: No antigen is known for it.

With no exceptions, donors were healthy Caucasians. In addition, the sample was reused for a study of yellow fever vaccine responses in identical twins.

The receptor comes from a woman aged 18-29 years in good health. The specimen sequenced was CD4+ T cells sorted from blood. The chain has TRBV6-5 and TRBJ1-1; 10 positions match TRBD1. The CDR3 protein is CASSYSAGTGVTEAFF. DNA for the CDR3: TGTGCCAGCAGTTATTCTGCCGGGACAGGGGTGACTGAAGCTTTCTTT.